This T cell receptor (beta chain) was documented in a study of blood T cell repertoires in COVID-19. This clone was observed once. Sequenced by immunoSEQ multiplex PCR; TCRdb stores in-frame clones only, minus some. The sample records 200,000 to 250,000 clones, roughly 79% being singletons. After removal of 5 bases from V and 0 bases from J, the junction contained 4 bases not matched to a gene. This CDR3 contains 15 residues. Germline CDR1 reads KGHSH; CDR2 reads LQKENI. This rearrangement joins TRBV18 to TRBJ2-3, with 8 nucleotides matching TRBD2. The sequenced sample consisted of peripheral blood. The source of this sequence is an elderly woman with COVID-19, enrolled during active disease. CDR3 in amino acids: CASSERGTSTDTQYF. CDR3 DNA sequence: TGTGCCAGCTCAGAGCGGGGGACTAGCACAGATACGCAGTATTTT.